This passage covers 4 T cell receptor beta chains from one sample sequenced in a study of blood T cell repertoires in COVID-19. This table comes from immunoSEQ multiplex PCR, and its TCRdb copy is limited to in-frame clones, with some not included. Here the sample spans about 310,000 clones, more than 85% being singletons. Sequencing used peripheral blood. These receptors were taken from a man aged 70-80 years with acute or convalescent COVID-19.

Only a few counts were recorded for this clone. The V and J genes are TRBV7-9 and TRBJ2-1; 7 bases map to TRBD1. The J segment lost 4 bases and the V segment lost 8 bases, leaving 8 bases of the junction unmatched. The CDR3 is 14 amino acids. Germline V gives CDR1 SEHNR, CDR2 FQNEAQ (reference sequence). CDR3 nucleotide sequence: TGTGCCAGCCTTACCGACAGGGAATACAATGAGCAGTTCTTC. Residues: CASLTDREYNEQFF.

The gene calls are TRBV11-2 and TRBJ2-7, with D possibly matching TRBD2 (7 bases). The CDR3 runs 14 residues. The germline V gene encodes CDR1 SGHAT and CDR2 FQNNGV. With 0 bases removed from V and 5 bases from J, the gap between germline ends came to 11 bases. This CDR3 reads CASSLDRGDNEQYF. The CDR3 DNA reads as TGTGCCAGCAGCTTAGATCGGGGGGACAACGAGCAGTACTTC.

The rearrangement links TRBV28 to TRBJ2-1; no reliable D call. CDR3 size: 13 residues. Germline V gene sequence: CDR1 MDHEN, CDR2 SYDVKM. V was clipped by 5 bases and J by 8 bases, with 13 bases between them. The CDR3 bases are TGTGCCAGCAGTCTGGGTCGGGTCCATGAGCAGTTCTTC. Translation: CASSLGRVHEQFF.

V usage is TRBV30 and J usage is TRBJ1-6, with 9 bases that match TRBD1. The CDR3 is made up of 15 amino acids. The germline CDR1 and CDR2 sequences are GTSNPN and SVGIG (reference sequence). V was clipped by 2 bases and J by 10 bases; unmatched bases: 9. CDR3 amino acids: CAWSPPGTGRSPLHF. The CDR3, as DNA: TGTGCCTGGAGTCCCCCCGGGACAGGGAGATCACCCCTCCACTTT.